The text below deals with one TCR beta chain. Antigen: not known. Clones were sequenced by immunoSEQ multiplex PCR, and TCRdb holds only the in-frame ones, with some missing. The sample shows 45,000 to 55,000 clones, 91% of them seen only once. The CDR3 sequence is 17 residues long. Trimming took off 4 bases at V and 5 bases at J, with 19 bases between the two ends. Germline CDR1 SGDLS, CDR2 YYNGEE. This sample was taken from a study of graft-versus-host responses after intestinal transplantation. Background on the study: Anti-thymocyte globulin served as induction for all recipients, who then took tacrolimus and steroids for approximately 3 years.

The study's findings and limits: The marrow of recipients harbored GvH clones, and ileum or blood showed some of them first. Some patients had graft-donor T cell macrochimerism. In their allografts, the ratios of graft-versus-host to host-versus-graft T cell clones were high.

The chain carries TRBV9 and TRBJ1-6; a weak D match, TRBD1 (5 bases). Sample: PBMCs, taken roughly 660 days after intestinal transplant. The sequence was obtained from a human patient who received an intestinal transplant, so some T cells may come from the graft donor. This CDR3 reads CASSPLGRGGNNSPLHF. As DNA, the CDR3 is TGTGCCAGCAGCCCCCTCGGAAGGGGAGGTAATAATTCACCCCTCCACTTT.